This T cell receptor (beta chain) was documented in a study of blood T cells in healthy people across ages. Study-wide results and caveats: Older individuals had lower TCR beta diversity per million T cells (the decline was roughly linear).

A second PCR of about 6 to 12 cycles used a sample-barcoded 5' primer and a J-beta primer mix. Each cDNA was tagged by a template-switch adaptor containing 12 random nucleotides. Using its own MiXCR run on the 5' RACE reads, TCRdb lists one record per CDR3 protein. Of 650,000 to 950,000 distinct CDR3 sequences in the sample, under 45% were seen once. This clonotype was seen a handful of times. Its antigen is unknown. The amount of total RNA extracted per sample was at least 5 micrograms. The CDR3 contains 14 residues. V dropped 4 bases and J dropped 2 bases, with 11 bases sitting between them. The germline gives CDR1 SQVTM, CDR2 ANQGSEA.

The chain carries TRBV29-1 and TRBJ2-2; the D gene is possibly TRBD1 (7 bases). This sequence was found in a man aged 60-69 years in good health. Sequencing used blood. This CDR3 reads CSVGQGGNTGELFF. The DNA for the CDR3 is TGCAGCGTTGGTCAGGGGGGAAACACCGGGGAGCTGTTTTTT.